This T cell receptor (beta chain) was identified in a study of beta chain features in type 1 diabetes. Isolated RNA was reverse transcribed in full, so expressed TCRB transcripts were sequenced. The table came from immunoSEQ multiplex PCR; TCRdb's copy has only in-frame clones and leaves some out. Of a few hundred thousand clones listed, 20% are singletons. Sorting based on CD45RO/CCR7/CD25/CD127/CD95/CD27 separated CD4+ naive, central memory, regulatory and stem cell-like memory cells. V dropped 6 bases and J dropped 7; count of bases not matched to a gene: 14. CDR1 MDHEN and CDR2 SYDVKM come from the germline V gene. This CDR3 has 16 amino acids.

The V gene is TRBV28, the J gene TRBJ2-3; TRBD2 aligns across 9 bases. The sequencing input was naive CD4+ T cells from blood. This receptor was taken from a woman aged 18-35 years in good health. The CDR3 DNA sequence: TGTGCCAGCAGCTCTCTCGGGGCGGGAGGGCCGAATACGCAGTATTTT. Its protein is CASSSLGAGGPNTQYF. Using reference TRBV28 and TRBJ2-3 for the parts outside the CDR3, the full variable domain is DVKVTQSSRYLVKRTGEKVFLECVQDMDHENMFWYRQDPGLGLRLIYFSYDVKMKEKGDIPEGYSVSREKKERFSLILESASTNQTSMYLCASSSLGAGGPNTQYFGPGTRLTVL.